This T cell receptor (beta chain) was captured in a study of beta chain features in type 1 diabetes. The study's findings and limits: PCR might show a preference for shorter templates, equally across patients and controls. Moderate yet significant TCRB CDR3 shortening was seen in Type 1 diabetes patients in all four CD4+ subsets. Since sequencing was performed on cDNA, cells with high TCR expression could be over-represented.

About this clone: What it recognizes is unknown.

The authors reverse transcribed all of the isolated RNA, so sequencing captured expressed TCRB transcripts. Here immunoSEQ multiplex PCR was the method, and the copy in TCRdb shows in-frame clones only, minus some. The table includes approximately 730,000 clones, over 10% detected once. Purity exceeding 95% was reached by all sorted populations. This CDR3 has 16 amino acids. Germline loops: CDR1 LNHNV, CDR2 YYDKDF (reference sequence). Trimming removed 3 bases from V and 9 bases from J; junction bases left unmatched: 12. The rearrangement links TRBV15 to TRBJ2-1; the match to TRBD1 covers 9 bases. The sequencing sample was made of naive CD4+ T cells from blood. The TCR originated in a man between 18 and 29 years old with type 1 diabetes. CDR3 in amino acids: CATSSPEHRGLGEQFF. CDR3 DNA sequence: TGTGCCACCAGCAGCCCTGAGCACAGGGGGCTTGGTGAGCAGTTCTTC.